What follows are 14 T cell receptor beta chains derived from one specimen sequenced in a study of blood T cell repertoires in COVID-19. Here immunoSEQ multiplex PCR was the method, and the copy in TCRdb shows in-frame clones only, minus some. The table includes about 40,000 clones, roughly 85% detected once. Source material: peripheral blood. Receptors originate from a woman in her seventies with acute or convalescent COVID-19.

V and J are TRBV15 and TRBJ2-7; a possible D gene is TRBD1 (5 bases). In germline, CDR1 is LNHNV, CDR2 YYDKDF (reference sequence). The V and J ends lost 3 bases and 5 bases respectively, with 17 bases between them. This CDR3 is built from 15 residues. CDR3 DNA: TGTGCCACCAGCAGGTTGATGAAGGGGCTTGACGAGCAGTACTTC. Encoded protein: CATSRLMKGLDEQYF.

This clone was picked up one time. This rearrangement joins TRBV15 to TRBJ1-4, with a possible D match to TRBD1 (5 bases). CDR3 length: 15 amino acids. Germline CDR1 LNHNV, CDR2 YYDKDF (reference sequence). V was cut by 0 bases and J by 8 bases, with 13 bases left in between. CDR3 nucleotide sequence: TGTGCCACCAGCAGAGATTCGCGGGGACGAGAAAAACTGTTTTTT. Translating gives CATSRDSRGREKLFF. Full variable domain (missing parts from reference TRBV15 and TRBJ1-4): DAMVIQNPRYQVTQFGKPVTLSCSQTLNHNVMYWYQQKSSQAPKLLFHYYDKDFNNEADTPDNFQSRRPNTSFCFLDIRSPGLGDTAMYLCATSRDSRGREKLFFGSGTQLSVL.

A remark on this clone: It is unclear where the CDR3 begins or ends on the DNA, so no DNA is shown, and the CDR3 is as TCRdb lists it. The chain recombines TRBV2 with TRBJ2-1; the D segment call TRBD2 is taken from the table without a DNA check. Per the germline V gene, CDR1 is SNHLY and CDR2 is FYNNEI. The CDR3 is 13 residues long, ends included. The CDR3 spells CASRADFGNEQFF.

The CDR3: CASGPNRDTRNQPQHF. Here the CDR3 DNA reads TGTGCTAGTGGGCCAAACCGGGACACTAGGAATCAGCCCCAGCATTTT. The chain couples TRBV12-5 to TRBJ1-5, with a weak D call TRBD1 (6 bases). Germline V gives CDR1 LGHNT, CDR2 FRNRAP. The CDR3 runs to 16 residues. V was trimmed by 6 bases and J by 4 bases, leaving 19 bases between them. Full variable domain (remainder filled in from reference TRBV12-5 and TRBJ1-5): DARVTQTPRHKVTEMGQEVTMRCQPILGHNTVFWYRQTMMQGLELLAYFRNRAPLDDSGMPKDRFSAEMPDATLATLKIQPSEPRDSAVYFCASGPNRDTRNQPQHFGDGTRLSIL.

V gene TRBV13 combines with J gene TRBJ2-3, with 7 positions matching TRBD2. The V gene's germline CDR1 is PRHDT and CDR2 FYEKMQ (reference sequence). V lost 1 base and J lost 4; bases outside the gene matches: 2. The CDR3 runs to 14 residues. The CDR3 loop is CASSLALAADTQYF. As DNA, the CDR3 is TGTGCCAGCAGCTTAGCCCTAGCGGCAGATACGCAGTATTTT. Variable domain in full (rest from reference TRBV13 and TRBJ2-3): AAGVIQSPRHLIKEKRETATLKCYPIPRHDTVYWYQQGPGQDPQFLISFYEKMQSDKGSIPDRFSAQQFSDYHSELNMSSLELGDSALYFCASSLALAADTQYFGPGTRLTVL.

This chain joins TRBV4-1 and TRBJ2-1; 7 bases align to TRBD2. CDR3 length equals 15 residues. V lost 4 bases and J lost 4; bases outside the gene matches: 7. Germline V gene data show CDR1 as MGHRA and CDR2 as YSYEKL. The CDR3 coding sequence is TGCGCCAGCAGCCTGTACCTAGCGGAATACAATGAGCAGTTCTTC. It specifies CASSLYLAEYNEQFF.

The chain employs TRBV11-2 and TRBJ2-3, with TRBD2 matching over 12 bases. Germline V gives CDR1 SGHAT, CDR2 FQNNGV. Trimming removed 4 bases from V and 1 base from J; junction bases left unmatched: 6. This CDR3 has 17 amino acids. DNA for the CDR3: TGTGCCAGCAGCTCAGCTCGGACTAGCGGGGGCACAGATACGCAGTATTTT. The encoded protein is CASSSARTSGGTDTQYF.

The chain recombines TRBV28 with TRBJ1-1, with unresolved D. The CDR3 sequence is 14 residues long. The V gene lost 5 bases and the J gene lost 3 bases, with 13 bases spanning the gap. CDR1 and CDR2 (germline): MDHEN, SYDVKM. This chain's CDR3 is CASSAKRPHTEAFF. DNA for the CDR3: TGTGCCAGCAGTGCGAAGCGGCCGCACACTGAAGCTTTCTTT.

In this sample, this clone turned up a few times. V is TRBV7-8 and J is TRBJ2-5, with 9 bases fitting TRBD2. The ends lost 2 bases at V and 5 bases at J; junction bases unmatched: 9. The CDR3 consists of 16 residues. The germline gives CDR1 SGHVS, CDR2 FQNEAQ. The CDR3 region is CASSLLAGGPGETQYF. The CDR3 coding sequence is TGTGCCAGCAGCTTATTGGCGGGAGGGCCCGGGGAGACCCAGTACTTC.

This clone was detected only once. V gene TRBV7-9 combines with J gene TRBJ2-1; D is perhaps TRBD2 (6 bases). CDR3 size: 15 residues. In germline, CDR1 is SEHNR, CDR2 FQNEAQ (reference sequence). V lost 4 bases, J lost 7 bases, and 17 bases lay in between. Written as DNA, the CDR3 is TGTGCCAGCAGCTCTAGCGTCGGTCTTCTTAATGAGCAGTTCTTC. It is translated as CASSSSVGLLNEQFF.

The chain is built from TRBV7-2 and TRBJ2-1; D is unresolved. Germline CDR1 and CDR2: SGHTA and FQGNSA. The length of the CDR3 is 13 residues. The germline V and J ends were trimmed by 1 base and 5 bases, with 6 bases remaining between them. CDR3 DNA: TGTGCCAGCAGCTTAGTAATCGACAATGAGCAGTTCTTC. It translates to CASSLVIDNEQFF.

A single count supports this clone. The chain combines TRBV29-1 with TRBJ1-3; D unresolved. The ends were cut back, 4 bases at V and 0 bases at J, with 7 bases in the middle. The CDR3 has 13 residues. In germline, CDR1 is SQVTM, CDR2 ANQGSEA. CDR3 loop: CSVAWSSGNTIYF. CDR3 DNA sequence: TGCAGCGTTGCCTGGAGCTCTGGAAACACCATATATTTT. The full variable domain, in which reference TRBV29-1 and TRBJ1-3 provide the parts outside the CDR3, is SAVISQKPSRDICQRGTSLTIQCQVDSQVTMMFWYRQQPGQSLTLIATANQGSEATYESGFVIDKFPISRPNLTFSTLTVSNMSPEDSSIYLCSVAWSSGNTIYFGEGSWLTVV.

The gene calls are TRBV29-1 and TRBJ2-7; 9 bases fit TRBD1. Germline CDR1 and CDR2: SQVTM and ANQGSEA. J gave up 1 base and V 6 bases, and 7 bases lay outside the gene matches. This CDR3 contains 14 residues. CDR3: CSVARDRASYEQYF. In DNA, the CDR3 is TGCAGCGTCGCCCGGGACAGGGCGTCCTACGAGCAGTACTTC.

The J gene is TRBJ2-1, the V gene TRBV28; TRBD2 agrees at 7 bases. This CDR3 region has 13 residues. V trimming: 10 bases; J trimming: 4 bases; junction bases outside the gene matches: 7. Per germline, CDR1 MDHEN and CDR2 SYDVKM. The CDR3 coding sequence is TGTGCCATCATGGGCGGGAGATACAATGAGCAGTTCTTC. It codes for CAIMGGRYNEQFF.